These T cell receptor beta chains were read from a single sample in a study of cytomegalovirus exposure and HLA in healthy donors. Clones were read by immunoSEQ multiplex PCR, and TCRdb kept only the in-frame ones, dropping some. The sample lists about 64,000 clones; roughly 87% were seen once. The sequenced sample was PBMCs. These receptors came from a female donor in good health and CMV-seronegative. CDR3s include the opening cysteine and the closing phenylalanine or tryptophan. The D gene is left open where the match is weak. Clone size is not always given. Where it is, it says once, few, many or a class for expanded clones.

abundance,v_gene,j_gene,d_gene,CDR3aa,CDR3nt
NA,TRBV29-1,TRBJ2-7,TRBD2,CSVEGCRTSGRIEQYF,TGCAGCGTTGAAGGATGCCGGACTAGCGGGAGGATCGAGCAGTACTTC
NA,TRBV9,TRBJ2-2,TRBD2,CASSPWASGGTGELFF,TGTGCCAGCAGCCCTTGGGCTAGCGGGGGTACCGGGGAGCTGTTTTTT
NA,TRBV27,TRBJ2-7,TRBD2,CASSSPLAGDEQYF,TGTGCCAGCAGTTCCCCCCTAGCGGGAGACGAGCAGTACTTC
NA,TRBV19,TRBJ1-5,TRBD1,CASSPRGLLEPQHF,TGTGCCAGTAGTCCTAGGGGGCTCCTAGAGCCCCAGCATTTT
NA,TRBV7-9,TRBJ2-1,TRBD2,CASSLRGTSGYNEQFF,TGTGCCAGCAGCCTCCGCGGGACTAGCGGATACAATGAGCAGTTCTTC
once,TRBV6-1,TRBJ2-1,TRBD2,CASSELAGGHNEQFF,TGTGCCAGCAGTGAACTAGCGGGGGGGCACAATGAGCAGTTCTTC
NA,TRBV6-1,TRBJ1-3,NA,CASRGEGRSGNTIYF,TGTGCCAGCAGGGGAGAAGGCCGCTCTGGAAACACCATATATTTT
NA,TRBV29-1,TRBJ1-1,TRBD1,CSVRGTVNTEAFF,TGCAGCGTCCGGGGGACAGTCAACACTGAAGCTTTCTTT
NA,TRBV2,TRBJ1-4,TRBD1,CASVGTGDSNEKLFF,TGTGCCAGCGTCGGGACAGGGGACTCTAATGAAAAACTGTTTTTT
NA,TRBV5-1,TRBJ2-7,TRBD1,CASSLLGQINEQYF,TGCGCCAGCAGCTTGTTGGGACAGATTAACGAGCAGTACTTC
NA,TRBV4-3,TRBJ2-7,NA,CASSQEYRAYSYEQYF,TGCGCCAGCAGCCAAGAATACAGAGCTTACTCCTACGAGCAGTACTTC
NA,TRBV15,TRBJ2-1,NA,CATSRDLSWQFF,TGTGCCACCAGCAGAGATCTGAGCTGGCAGTTCTTC
NA,TRBV7-9,TRBJ1-2,TRBD1,CASSPELSGTGYGYTF,TGTGCCAGCAGCCCTGAGCTATCCGGGACAGGGTATGGCTACACCTTC
once,TRBV7-8,TRBJ2-2,NA,CASSSLTANTGELFF,TGTGCCAGCAGCTCCCTGACTGCGAACACCGGGGAGCTGTTTTTT
NA,TRBV21-1,TRBJ2-7,NA,CASSISTPGGSTYEQYF,TGTGCCAGCAGCATCTCAACGCCGGGGGGGTCTACCTACGAGCAGTACTTC
NA,TRBV6-5,TRBJ1-4,NA,CASSTGLSEKLFF,TGTGCCAGCAGTACAGGGTTGTCTGAAAAACTGTTTTTT
NA,TRBV9,TRBJ2-5,TRBD2,CASGGGGPIETQYF,TGTGCCAGCGGCGGGGGAGGGCCCATCGAGACCCAGTACTTC
once,TRBV19,TRBJ2-2,NA,CASSISSPQGELFF,TGTGCCAGTAGTATTTCGAGCCCGCAAGGGGAGCTGTTTTTT
few,TRBV18,TRBJ2-1,TRBD1,CASSKNQGAGDEQFF,TGTGCCAGCTCAAAGAACCAGGGGGCGGGCGATGAGCAGTTCTTC
once,TRBV27,TRBJ2-7,NA,CASSLTGIPYEQYF,TGTGCCAGCAGTTTGACCGGGATACCCTACGAGCAGTACTTC
NA,TRBV27,TRBJ1-5,NA,CASSIRLFQPQHF,TGTGCCAGCAGCATCAGGCTTTTTCAGCCCCAGCATTTT
few,TRBV30,TRBJ1-6,NA,CAWSSGGTGTSPLHF,TGTGCCTGGAGTAGCGGCGGGACGGGGACTTCACCCCTCCACTTT
NA,TRBV6-5,TRBJ1-2,NA,CASSFSPGTTYGYTF,TGTGCCAGCAGTTTCTCCCCCGGGACAACTTATGGCTACACCTTC
NA,TRBV4-2,TRBJ2-5,TRBD2,CASSPERGGETQYF,TGTGCCAGCAGCCCAGAGCGGGGAGGGGAGACCCAGTACTTC
NA,TRBV5-4,TRBJ2-1,TRBD2,CASSSPLTSARETSNEQFF,TGTGCCAGCAGCTCCCCCCTGACTAGCGCGAGAGAGACTTCCAATGAGCAGTTCTTC
NA,TRBV9,TRBJ2-1,NA,CASSVEARGGYNEQFF,TGTGCCAGCAGCGTAGAGGCCAGGGGCGGCTACAATGAGCAGTTCTTC
once,TRBV6-1,TRBJ1-2,NA,CASRVMSTTNYGYTF,TGTGCCAGCAGGGTCATGTCTACTACTAACTATGGCTACACCTTC
NA,TRBV30,TRBJ1-3,NA,CAWSVRWSSGNTIYF,TGTGCCTGGAGTGTACGGTGGTCCTCTGGAAACACCATATATTTT
NA,TRBV30,TRBJ2-7,TRBD2,CAWSVGTSEQYF,TGTGCCTGGAGTGTCGGGACTAGCGAGCAGTACTTC
NA,TRBV7-2,TRBJ2-5,TRBD1,CASSSQGALREQYF,TGTGCCAGCAGCTCACAGGGGGCCCTTCGGGAGCAGTACTTC
few,TRBV19,TRBJ2-1,TRBD2,CASSGLAASYNEQFF,TGTGCCAGTAGCGGACTAGCGGCATCCTACAATGAGCAGTTCTTC
NA,TRBV11-2,TRBJ1-6,TRBD1,CASSSRGPLNSPLHF,TGTGCCAGCAGCTCAAGGGGGCCTCTCAATTCACCCCTCCACTTT
NA,TRBV4-3,TRBJ1-2,NA,CASSQERSGTGYTF,TGCGCCAGCAGCCAAGAAAGGTCAGGGACAGGCTACACCTTC
NA,TRBV6-5,TRBJ2-1,NA,CASSYFRGNEQFF,TGTGCCAGCAGTTACTTTCGGGGTAATGAGCAGTTCTTC
NA,TRBV20-1,TRBJ2-7,NA,CSASTGEQYF,TGCAGTGCTAGTACGGGCGAGCAGTACTTC
few,TRBV6-6,TRBJ1-4,NA,CASRPATNEKLFF,TGTGCCAGCAGACCGGCAACTAATGAAAAACTGTTTTTT
NA,TRBV4-2,TRBJ2-7,TRBD2,CASSQTSGGAYEQYF,TGTGCCAGCAGCCAAACTAGCGGGGGGGCCTACGAGCAGTACTTC